This entry is about one T cell receptor (beta chain). The repertoire was sequenced with immunoSEQ multiplex PCR; TCRdb's copy has only in-frame clones and lacks some. The sample holds about 100,000 clones, 96% seen once. The data originate from a study of technical replicates of blood from a few donors. Germline CDR1 MGHRA, CDR2 YSYEKL. This CDR3 contains 14 residues. V dropped 4 bases and J dropped 9 bases, with 16 bases sitting between them. Sequencing was done on a sample of T cells isolated from PBMCs. The chain carries TRBV4-1 and TRBJ2-1, with D hard to call. The receptor comes from a human donor in good health. For the CDR3, the DNA is TGCGCCAGCAGCCCTCCGGCAGGTGGGCGTGAGCAGTTCTTC. This translates into CASSPPAGGREQFF.